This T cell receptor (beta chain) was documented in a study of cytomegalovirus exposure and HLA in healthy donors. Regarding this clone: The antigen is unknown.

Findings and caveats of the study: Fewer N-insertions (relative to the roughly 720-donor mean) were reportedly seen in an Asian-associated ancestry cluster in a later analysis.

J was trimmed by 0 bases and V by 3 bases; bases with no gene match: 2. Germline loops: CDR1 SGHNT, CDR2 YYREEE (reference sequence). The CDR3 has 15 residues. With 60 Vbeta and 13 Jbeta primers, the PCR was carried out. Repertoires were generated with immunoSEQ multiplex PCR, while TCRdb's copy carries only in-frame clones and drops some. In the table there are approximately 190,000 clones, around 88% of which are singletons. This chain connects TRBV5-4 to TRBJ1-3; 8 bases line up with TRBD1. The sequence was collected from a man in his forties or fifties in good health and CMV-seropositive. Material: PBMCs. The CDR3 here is CASSSDRVSGNTIYF. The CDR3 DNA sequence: TGTGCCAGCAGCTCGGACAGGGTCTCTGGAAACACCATATATTTT.